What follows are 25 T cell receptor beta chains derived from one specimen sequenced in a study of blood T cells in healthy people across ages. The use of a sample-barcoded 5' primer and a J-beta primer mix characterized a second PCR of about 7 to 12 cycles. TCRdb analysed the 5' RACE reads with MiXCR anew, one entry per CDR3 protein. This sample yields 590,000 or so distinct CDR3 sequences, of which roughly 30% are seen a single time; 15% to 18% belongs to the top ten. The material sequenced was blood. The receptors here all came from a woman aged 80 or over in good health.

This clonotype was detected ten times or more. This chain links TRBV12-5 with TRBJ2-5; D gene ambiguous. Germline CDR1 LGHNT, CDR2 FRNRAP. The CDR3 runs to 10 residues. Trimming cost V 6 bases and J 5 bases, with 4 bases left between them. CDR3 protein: CASGAETQYF. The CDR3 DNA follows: TGTGCTAGTGGCGCCGAGACCCAGTACTTC.

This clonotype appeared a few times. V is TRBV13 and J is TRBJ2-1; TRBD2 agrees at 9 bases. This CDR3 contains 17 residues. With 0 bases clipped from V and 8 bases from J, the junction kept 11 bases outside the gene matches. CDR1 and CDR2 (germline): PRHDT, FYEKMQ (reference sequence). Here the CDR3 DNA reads TGTGCCAGCAGCTTAGGCCTTGGGGCGGGGGGGCCCTATGAGCAGTTCTTC. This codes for CASSLGLGAGGPYEQFF.

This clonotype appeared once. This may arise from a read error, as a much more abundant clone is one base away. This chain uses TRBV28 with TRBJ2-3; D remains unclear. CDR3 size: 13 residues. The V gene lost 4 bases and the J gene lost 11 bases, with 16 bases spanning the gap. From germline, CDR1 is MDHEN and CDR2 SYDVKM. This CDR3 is CASSSIRPAMQYF. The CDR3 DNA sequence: TGTGCCAGCAGTTCAATTCGGCCGGCTATGCAGTATTTT. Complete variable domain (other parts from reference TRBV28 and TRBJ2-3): DVKVTQSSRYLVKRTGEKVFLECVQDMDHENMFWYRQDPGLGLRLIYFSYDVKMKEKGDIPEGYSVSREKKERFSLILESASTNQTSMYLCASSSIRPAMQYFGPGTRLTVL.

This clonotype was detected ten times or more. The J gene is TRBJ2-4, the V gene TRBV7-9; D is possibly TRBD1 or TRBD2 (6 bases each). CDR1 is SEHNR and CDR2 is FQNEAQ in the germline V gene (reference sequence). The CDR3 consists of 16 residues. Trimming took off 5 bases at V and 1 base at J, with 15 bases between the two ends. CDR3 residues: CASSQPLGGAKNIQYF. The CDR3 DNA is TGTGCCAGCAGCCAGCCCTTAGGGGGGGCCAAAAACATTCAGTACTTC.

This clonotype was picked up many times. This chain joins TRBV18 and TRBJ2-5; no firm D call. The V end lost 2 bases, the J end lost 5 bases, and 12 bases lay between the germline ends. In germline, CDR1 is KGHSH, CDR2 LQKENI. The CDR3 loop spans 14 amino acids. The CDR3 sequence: CASSPTANGETQYF. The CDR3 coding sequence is TGTGCCAGCTCACCAACTGCGAATGGGGAGACCCAGTACTTC.

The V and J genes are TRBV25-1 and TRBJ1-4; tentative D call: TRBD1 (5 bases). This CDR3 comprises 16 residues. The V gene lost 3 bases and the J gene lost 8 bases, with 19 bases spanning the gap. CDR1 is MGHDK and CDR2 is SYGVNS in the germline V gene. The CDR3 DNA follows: TGTGCCAGCAGTGATGCCGGGGCAGGTCGAAACGAAAAACTGTTTTTT. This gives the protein CASSDAGAGRNEKLFF.

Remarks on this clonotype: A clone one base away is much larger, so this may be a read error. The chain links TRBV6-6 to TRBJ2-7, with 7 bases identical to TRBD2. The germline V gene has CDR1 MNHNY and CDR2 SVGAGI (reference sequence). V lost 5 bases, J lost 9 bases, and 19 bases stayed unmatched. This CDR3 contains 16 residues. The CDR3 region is CASSLSGGTSRNGQYF. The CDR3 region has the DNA TGTGCCAGCAGTCTCTCGGGGGGAACCTCCCGGAACGGGCAGTACTTC.

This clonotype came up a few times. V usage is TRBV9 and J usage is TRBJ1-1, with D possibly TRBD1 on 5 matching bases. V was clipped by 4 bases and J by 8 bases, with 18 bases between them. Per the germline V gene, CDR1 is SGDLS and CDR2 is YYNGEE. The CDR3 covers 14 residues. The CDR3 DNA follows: TGTGCCAGCAGCCCAAGAAGACAGAGCACCGAAGCTTTCTTT. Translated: CASSPRRQSTEAFF.

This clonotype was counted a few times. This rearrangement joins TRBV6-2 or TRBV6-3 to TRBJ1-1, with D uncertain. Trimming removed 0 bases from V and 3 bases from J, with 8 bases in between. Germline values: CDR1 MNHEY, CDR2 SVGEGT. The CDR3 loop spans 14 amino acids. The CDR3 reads CASSYSVGYTEAFF. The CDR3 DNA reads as TGTGCCAGCAGTTACTCTGTAGGTTACACTGAAGCTTTCTTT.

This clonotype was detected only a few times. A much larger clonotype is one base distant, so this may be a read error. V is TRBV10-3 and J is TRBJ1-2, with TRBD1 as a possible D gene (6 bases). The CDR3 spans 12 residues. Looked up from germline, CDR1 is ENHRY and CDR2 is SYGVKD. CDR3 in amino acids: CAISEPRGGCTF. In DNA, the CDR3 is TGTGCCATCAGTGAGCCCAGGGGTGGCTGCACCTTC.

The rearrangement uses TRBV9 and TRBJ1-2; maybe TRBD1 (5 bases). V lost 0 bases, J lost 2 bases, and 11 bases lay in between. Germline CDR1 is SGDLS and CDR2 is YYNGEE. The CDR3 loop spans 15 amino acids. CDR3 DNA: TGTGCCAGCAGCGTAGATGGAGGGGACAACTATGGCTACACCTTC. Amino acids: CASSVDGGDNYGYTF.

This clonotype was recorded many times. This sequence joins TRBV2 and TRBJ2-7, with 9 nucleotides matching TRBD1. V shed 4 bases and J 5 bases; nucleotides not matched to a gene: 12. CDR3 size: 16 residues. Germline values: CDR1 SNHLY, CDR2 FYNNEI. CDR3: CASSGTGGVTLHEQYF. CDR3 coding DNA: TGTGCCAGCAGTGGAACAGGGGGCGTCACTCTCCACGAGCAGTACTTC. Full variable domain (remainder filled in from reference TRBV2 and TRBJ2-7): EPEVTQTPSHQVTQMGQEVILRCVPISNHLYFYWYRQILGQKVEFLVSFYNNEISEKSEIFDDQFSVERPDGSNFTLKIRSTKLEDSAMYFCASSGTGGVTLHEQYFGPGTRLTVT.

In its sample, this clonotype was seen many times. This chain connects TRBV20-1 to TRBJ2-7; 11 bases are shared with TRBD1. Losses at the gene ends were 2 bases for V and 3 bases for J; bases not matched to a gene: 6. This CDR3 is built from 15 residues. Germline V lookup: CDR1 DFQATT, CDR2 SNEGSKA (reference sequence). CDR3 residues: CSARLGTGGGYEQYF. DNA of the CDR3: TGCAGTGCTAGACTTGGGACAGGGGGAGGCTACGAGCAGTACTTC.

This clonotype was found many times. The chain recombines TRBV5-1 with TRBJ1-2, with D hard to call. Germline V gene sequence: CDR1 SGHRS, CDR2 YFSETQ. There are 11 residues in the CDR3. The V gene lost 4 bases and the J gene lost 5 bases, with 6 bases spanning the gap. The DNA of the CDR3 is TGCGCCAGCAGCGACCTTTATGGCTACACCTTC. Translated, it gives CASSDLYGYTF.

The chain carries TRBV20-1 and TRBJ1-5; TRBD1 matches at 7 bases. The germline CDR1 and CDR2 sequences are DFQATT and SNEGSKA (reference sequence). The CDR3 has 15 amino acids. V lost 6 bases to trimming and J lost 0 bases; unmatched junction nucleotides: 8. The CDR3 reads CSARGVNYSNQPQHF. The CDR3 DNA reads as TGCAGTGCCAGGGGGGTAAATTATAGCAATCAGCCCCAGCATTTT.

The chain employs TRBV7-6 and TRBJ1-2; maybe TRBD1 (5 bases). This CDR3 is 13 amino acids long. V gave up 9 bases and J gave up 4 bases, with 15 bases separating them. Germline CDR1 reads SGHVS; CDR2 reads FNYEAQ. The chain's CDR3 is CASTRAGPYGYTF. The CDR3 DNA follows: TGTGCCAGTACGCGGGCAGGGCCCTATGGCTACACCTTC.

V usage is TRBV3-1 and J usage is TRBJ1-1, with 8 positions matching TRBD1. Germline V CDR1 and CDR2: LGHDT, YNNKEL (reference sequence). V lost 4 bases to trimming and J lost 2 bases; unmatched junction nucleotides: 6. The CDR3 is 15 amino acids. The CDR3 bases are TGTGCCAGCAGCCTACACGGGACAGGTAACACTGAAGCTTTCTTT. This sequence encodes CASSLHGTGNTEAFF.

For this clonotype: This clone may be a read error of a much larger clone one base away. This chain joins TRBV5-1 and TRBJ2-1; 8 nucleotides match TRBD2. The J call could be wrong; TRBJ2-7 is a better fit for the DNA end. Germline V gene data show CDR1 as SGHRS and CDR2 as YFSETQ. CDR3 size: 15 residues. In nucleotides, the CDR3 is TGCGCCAGCAGCATAAGCGGGGGAGCATACAATGAGCAGTACTTC. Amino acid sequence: CASSISGGAYNEQYF.

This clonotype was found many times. The CDR3 nucleotides are TGCGCCAGCAGCTTGAGATCGGGGGGATACGAGCAGTACTTC. Its translation: CASSLRSGGYEQYF. The rearrangement joins TRBV5-1 to TRBJ2-7; the match to TRBD2 covers 7 bases. V was clipped by 1 base and J by 4 bases; unmatched bases: 5. CDR1 is SGHRS, CDR2 YFSETQ, per germline. This CDR3 comprises 14 residues.

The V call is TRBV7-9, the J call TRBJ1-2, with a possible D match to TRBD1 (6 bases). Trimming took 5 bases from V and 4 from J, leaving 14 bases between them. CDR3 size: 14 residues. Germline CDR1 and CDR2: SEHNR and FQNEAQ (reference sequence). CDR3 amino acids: CASSRIGQTYGYTF. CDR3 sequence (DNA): TGTGCCAGCAGCCGAATCGGACAGACCTATGGCTACACCTTC.

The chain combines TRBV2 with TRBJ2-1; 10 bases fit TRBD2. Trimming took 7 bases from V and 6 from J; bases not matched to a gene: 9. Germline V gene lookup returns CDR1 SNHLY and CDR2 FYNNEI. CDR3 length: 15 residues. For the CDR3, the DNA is TGTGCCAGCACCATACGAGCGGGGGGGCCCAATGAGCAGTTCTTC. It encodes CASTIRAGGPNEQFF.

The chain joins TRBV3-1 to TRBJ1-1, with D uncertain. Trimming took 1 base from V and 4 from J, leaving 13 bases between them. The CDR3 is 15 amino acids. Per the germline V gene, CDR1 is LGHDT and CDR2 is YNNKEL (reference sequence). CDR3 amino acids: CASSQGRVGGTEAFF. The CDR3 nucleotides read TGTGCCAGCAGCCAAGGTCGTGTTGGAGGCACTGAAGCTTTCTTT.

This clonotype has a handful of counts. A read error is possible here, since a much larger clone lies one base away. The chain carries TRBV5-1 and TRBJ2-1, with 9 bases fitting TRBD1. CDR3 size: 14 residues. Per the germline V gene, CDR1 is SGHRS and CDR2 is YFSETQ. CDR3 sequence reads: CASSLQGAVNGQFF. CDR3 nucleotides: TGCGCCAGCAGCTTACAGGGGGCTGTCAATGGGCAGTTCTTC.

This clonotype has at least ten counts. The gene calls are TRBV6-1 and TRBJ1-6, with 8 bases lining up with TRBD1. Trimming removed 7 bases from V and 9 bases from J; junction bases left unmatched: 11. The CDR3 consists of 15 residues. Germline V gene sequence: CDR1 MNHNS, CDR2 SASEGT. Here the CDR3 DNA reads TGTGCCAGCACCTTGGCGGACAGGGCTGGTTCACCCCTCCACTTT. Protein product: CASTLADRAGSPLHF.

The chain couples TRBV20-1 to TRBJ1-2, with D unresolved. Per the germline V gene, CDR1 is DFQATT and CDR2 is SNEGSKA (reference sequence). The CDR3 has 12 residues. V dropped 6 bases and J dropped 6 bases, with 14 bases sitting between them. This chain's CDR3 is CSAQNYMDGYTF. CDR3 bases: TGCAGTGCCCAAAATTACATGGATGGCTACACCTTC.